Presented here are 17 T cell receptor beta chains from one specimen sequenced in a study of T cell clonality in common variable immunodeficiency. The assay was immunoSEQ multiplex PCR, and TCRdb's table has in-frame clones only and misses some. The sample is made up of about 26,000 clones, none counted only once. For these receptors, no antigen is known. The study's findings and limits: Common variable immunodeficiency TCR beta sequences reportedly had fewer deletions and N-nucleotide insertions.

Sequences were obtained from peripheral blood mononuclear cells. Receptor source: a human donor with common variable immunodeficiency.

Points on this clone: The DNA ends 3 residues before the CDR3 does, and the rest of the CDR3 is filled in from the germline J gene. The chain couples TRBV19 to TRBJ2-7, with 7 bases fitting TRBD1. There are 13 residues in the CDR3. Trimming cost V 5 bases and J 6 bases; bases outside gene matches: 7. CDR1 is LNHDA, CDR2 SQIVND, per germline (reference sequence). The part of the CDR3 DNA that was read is TGTGCCAGTAGTGTGGACAGGCATCCCGAG. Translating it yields CASSVDRHPE. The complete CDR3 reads CASSVDRHPEQYF.

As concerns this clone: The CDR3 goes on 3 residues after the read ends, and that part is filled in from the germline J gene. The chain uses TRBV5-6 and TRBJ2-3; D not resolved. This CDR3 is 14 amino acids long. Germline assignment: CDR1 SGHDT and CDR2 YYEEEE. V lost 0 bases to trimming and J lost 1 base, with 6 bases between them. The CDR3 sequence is CASSLARRTDTQYF. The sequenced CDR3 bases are TGTGCCAGCAGCTTGGCCAGGCGCACAGATACG.

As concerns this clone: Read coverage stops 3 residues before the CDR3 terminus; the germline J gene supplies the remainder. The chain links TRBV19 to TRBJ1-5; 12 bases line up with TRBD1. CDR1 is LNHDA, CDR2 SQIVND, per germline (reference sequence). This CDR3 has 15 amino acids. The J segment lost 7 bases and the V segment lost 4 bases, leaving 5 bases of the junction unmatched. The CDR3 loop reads CASSTGQGATQPQHF. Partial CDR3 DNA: TGTGCCAGTAGTACGGGACAGGGGGCAACCCAGCCC.

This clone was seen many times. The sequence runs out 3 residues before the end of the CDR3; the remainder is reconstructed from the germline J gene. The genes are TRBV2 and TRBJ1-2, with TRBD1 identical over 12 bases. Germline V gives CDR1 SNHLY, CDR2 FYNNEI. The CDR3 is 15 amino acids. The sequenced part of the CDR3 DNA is TGTGCCAGCAGTAGGGACAGGGGGCTGGTGGAAGGC. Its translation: CASSRDRGLVEG. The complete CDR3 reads CASSRDRGLVEGYTF.

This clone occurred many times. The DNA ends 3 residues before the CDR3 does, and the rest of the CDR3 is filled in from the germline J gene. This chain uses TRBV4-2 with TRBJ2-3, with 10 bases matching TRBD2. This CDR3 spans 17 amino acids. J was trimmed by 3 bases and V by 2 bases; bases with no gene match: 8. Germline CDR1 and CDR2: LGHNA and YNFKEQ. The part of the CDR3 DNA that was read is TGTGCCAGCAGCCAACCCCGGACTAGCGGTGGGACAGATACG. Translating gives CASSQPRTSGGTDT. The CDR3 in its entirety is CASSQPRTSGGTDTQYF.

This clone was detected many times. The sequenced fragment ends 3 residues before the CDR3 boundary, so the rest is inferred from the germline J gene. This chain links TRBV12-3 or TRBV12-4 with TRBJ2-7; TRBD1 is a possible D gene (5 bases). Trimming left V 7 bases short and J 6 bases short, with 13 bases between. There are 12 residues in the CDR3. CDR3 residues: CASTLSRGEQYF. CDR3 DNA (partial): TGTGCCAGCACTCTATCAAGGGGCGAG.

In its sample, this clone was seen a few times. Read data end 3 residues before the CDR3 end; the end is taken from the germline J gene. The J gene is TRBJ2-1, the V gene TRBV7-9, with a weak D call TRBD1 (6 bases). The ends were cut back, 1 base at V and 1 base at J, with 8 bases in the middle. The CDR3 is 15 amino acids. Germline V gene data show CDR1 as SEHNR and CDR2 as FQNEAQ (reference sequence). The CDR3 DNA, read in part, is TGTGCCAGCAGCTTAGACAGGGTATCCTACAATGAG. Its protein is CASSLDRVSYNE. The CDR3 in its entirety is CASSLDRVSYNEQFF. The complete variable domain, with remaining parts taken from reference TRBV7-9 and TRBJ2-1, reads DTGVSQNPRHKITKRGQNVTFRCDPISEHNRLYWYRQTLGQGPEFLTYFQNEAQLEKSRLLSDRFSAERPKGSFSTLEIQRTEQGDSAMYLCASSLDRVSYNEQFFGPGTRLTVL.

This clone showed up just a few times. Partial CDR3 DNA: TGTGCCAGTAGTATGTCGGGACAGGGAAGCTACGAG. Its protein product is CASSMSGQGSYE. The whole CDR3 sequence is CASSMSGQGSYEQYF. The V gene is TRBV19, the J gene TRBJ2-7; TRBD1 matches 9 bases. Coverage ceases 3 residues before the CDR3 finishes, and the germline J gene fills in the end. Germline-derived CDR1 and CDR2 are LNHDA and SQIVND (reference sequence). The CDR3 extends over 15 amino acids. J gave up 3 bases and V 3 bases, and 6 bases lay outside the gene matches.

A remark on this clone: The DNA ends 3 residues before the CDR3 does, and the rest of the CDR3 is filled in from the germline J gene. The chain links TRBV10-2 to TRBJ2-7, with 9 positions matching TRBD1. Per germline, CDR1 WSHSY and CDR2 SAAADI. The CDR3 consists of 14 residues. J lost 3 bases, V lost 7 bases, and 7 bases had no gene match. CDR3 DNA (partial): TGCGCCAGCAAGTGGGACAGGGATTTCTACGAG. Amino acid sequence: CASKWDRDFYE. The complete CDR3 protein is CASKWDRDFYEQYF.

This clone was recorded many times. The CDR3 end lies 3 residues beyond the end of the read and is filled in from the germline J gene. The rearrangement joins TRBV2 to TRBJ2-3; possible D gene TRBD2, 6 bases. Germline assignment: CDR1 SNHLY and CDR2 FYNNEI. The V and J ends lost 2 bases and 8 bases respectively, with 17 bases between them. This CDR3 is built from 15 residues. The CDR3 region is CASSELASGRGTQYF. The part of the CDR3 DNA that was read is TGTGCCAGCAGTGAATTAGCTTCGGGGCGGGGTACG.

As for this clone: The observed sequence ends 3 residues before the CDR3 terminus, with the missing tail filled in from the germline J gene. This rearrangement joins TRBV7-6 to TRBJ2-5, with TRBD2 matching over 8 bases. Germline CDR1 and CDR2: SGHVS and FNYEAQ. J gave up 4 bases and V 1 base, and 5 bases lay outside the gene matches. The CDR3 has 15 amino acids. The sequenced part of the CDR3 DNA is TGTGCCAGCAGCTTAGGCTGGCTAGCGGGAGAGACC. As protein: CASSLGWLAGET. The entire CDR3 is CASSLGWLAGETQYF.

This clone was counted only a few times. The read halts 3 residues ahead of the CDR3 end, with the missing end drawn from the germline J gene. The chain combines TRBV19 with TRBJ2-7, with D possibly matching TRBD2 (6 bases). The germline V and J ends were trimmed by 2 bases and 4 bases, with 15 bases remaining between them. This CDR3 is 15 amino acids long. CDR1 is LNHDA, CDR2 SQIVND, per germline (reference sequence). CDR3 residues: CASSIMGWGVYEQYF. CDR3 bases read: TGTGCCAGTAGTATAATGGGTTGGGGGGTTTACGAG. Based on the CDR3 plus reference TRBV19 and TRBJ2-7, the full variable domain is DGGITQSPKYLFRKEGQNVTLSCEQNLNHDAMYWYRQDPGQGLRLIYYSQIVNDFQKGDIAEGYSVSREKKESFPLTVTSAQKNPTAFYLCASSIMGWGVYEQYFGPGTRLTVT.

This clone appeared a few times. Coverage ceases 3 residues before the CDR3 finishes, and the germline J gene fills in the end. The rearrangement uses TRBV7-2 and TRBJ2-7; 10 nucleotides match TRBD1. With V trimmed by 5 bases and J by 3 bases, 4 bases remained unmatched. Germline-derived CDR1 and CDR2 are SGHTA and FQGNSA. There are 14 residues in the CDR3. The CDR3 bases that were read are TGTGCCAGCAGCCCGACAGGGGGCCGCTACGAG. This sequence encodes CASSPTGGRYE. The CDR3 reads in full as CASSPTGGRYEQYF.

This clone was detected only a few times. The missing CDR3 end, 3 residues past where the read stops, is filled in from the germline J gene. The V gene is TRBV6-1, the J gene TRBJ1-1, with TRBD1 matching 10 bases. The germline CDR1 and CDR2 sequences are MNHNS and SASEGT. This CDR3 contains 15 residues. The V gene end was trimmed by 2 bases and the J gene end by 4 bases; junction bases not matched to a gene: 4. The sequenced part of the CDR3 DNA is TGTGCCAGCAGTGAAATTTGGACAGGGGGCACTGAA. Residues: CASSEIWTGGTE. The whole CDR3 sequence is CASSEIWTGGTEAFF.

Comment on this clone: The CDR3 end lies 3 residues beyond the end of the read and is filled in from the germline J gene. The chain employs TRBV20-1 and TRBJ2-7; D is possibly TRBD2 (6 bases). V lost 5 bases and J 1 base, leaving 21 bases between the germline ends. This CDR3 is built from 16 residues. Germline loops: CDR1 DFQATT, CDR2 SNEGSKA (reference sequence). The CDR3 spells CSAPRGWRGVSYEQYF. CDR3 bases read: TGCAGTGCTCCCCGTGGGTGGCGGGGAGTATCCTACGAG.

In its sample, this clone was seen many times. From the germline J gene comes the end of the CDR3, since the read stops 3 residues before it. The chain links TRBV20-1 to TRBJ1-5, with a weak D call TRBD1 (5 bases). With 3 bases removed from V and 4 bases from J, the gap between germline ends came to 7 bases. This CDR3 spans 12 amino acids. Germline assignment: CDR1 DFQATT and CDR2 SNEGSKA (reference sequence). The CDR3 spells CSARTENQPQHF. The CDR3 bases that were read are TGCAGTGCTAGGACAGAGAATCAGCCC.

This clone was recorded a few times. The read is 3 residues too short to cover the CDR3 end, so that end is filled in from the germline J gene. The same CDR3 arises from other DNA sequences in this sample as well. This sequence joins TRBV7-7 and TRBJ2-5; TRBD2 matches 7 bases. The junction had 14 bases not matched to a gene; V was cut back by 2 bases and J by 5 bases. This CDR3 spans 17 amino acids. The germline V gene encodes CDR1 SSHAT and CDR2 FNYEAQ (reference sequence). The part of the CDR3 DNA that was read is TGTGCCAGCAGCTTAAGCCTGGCGGGAGAGGGTGGGGAGACC. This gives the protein CASSLSLAGEGGET. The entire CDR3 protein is CASSLSLAGEGGETQYF. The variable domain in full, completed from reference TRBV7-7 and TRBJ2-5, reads GAGVSQSPRYKVTKRGQDVTLRCDPISSHATLYWYQQALGQGPEFLTYFNYEAQPDKSGLPSDRFSAERPEGSISTLTIQRTEQRDSAMYRCASSLSLAGEGGETQYFGPGTRLLVL.